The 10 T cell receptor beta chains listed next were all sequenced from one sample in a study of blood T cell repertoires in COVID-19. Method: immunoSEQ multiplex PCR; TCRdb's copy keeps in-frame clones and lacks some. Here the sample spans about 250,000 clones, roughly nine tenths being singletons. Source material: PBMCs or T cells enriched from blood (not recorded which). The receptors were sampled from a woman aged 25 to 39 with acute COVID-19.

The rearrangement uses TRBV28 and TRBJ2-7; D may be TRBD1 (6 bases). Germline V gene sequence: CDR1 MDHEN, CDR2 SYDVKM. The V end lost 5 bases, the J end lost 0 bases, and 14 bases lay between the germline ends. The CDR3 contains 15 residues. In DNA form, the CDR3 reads TGTGCCAGCAGTCCCATGGGGGCCCTCTCCTACGAGCAGTACTTC. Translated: CASSPMGALSYEQYF.

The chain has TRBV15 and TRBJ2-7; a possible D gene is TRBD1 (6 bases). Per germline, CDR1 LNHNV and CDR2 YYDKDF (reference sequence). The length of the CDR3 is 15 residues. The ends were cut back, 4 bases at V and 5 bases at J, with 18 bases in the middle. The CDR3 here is CATSTLPRGPNEQYF. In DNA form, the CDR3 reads TGTGCCACCAGCACATTACCCAGGGGTCCGAACGAGCAGTACTTC.

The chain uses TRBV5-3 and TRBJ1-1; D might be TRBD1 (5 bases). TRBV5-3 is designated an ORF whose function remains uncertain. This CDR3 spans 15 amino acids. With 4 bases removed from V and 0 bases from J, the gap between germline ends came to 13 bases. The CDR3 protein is CARSTSTDMNTEAFF. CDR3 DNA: TGTGCCAGAAGCACTTCGACAGATATGAACACTGAAGCTTTCTTT.

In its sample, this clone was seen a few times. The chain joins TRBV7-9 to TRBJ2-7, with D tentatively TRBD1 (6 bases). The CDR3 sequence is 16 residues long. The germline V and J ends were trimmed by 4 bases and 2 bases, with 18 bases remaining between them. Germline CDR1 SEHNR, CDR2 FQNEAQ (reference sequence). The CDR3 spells CASSSTHRVKPYEQYF. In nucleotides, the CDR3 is TGTGCCAGCAGCTCAACCCACAGGGTTAAGCCCTACGAGCAGTACTTC.

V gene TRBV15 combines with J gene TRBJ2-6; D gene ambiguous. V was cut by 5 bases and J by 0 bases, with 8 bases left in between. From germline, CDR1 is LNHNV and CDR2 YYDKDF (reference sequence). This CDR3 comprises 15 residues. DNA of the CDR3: TGTGCCACCAGCTACGACAACTCTGGGGCCAACGTCCTGACTTTC. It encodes CATSYDNSGANVLTF.

The DNA for the CDR3 is TGCGCCAGCAGCTTCGAGCGGGACCTCTCCTACAATGAGCAGTTCTTC. This encodes CASSFERDLSYNEQFF. V is TRBV4-1 and J is TRBJ2-1; TRBD2 matches 7 bases. CDR1 is MGHRA, CDR2 YSYEKL, per germline. This CDR3 has 16 amino acids. The trim removed 5 bases at V and 0 bases at J, leaving 7 bases unmatched.

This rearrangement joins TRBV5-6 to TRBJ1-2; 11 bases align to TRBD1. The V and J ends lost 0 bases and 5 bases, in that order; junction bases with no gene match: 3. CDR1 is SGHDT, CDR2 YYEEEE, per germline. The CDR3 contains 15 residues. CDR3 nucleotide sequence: TGTGCCAGCAGCTTGGCGGGGACAGGGGGATATGGCTACACCTTC. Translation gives CASSLAGTGGYGYTF.

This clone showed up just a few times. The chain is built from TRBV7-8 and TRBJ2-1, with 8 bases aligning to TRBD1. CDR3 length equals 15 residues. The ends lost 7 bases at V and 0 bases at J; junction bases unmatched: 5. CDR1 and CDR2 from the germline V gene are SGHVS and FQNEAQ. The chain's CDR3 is CASTLQGGSYNEQFF. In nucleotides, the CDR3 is TGTGCCAGCACCCTACAGGGGGGCTCCTACAATGAGCAGTTCTTC.

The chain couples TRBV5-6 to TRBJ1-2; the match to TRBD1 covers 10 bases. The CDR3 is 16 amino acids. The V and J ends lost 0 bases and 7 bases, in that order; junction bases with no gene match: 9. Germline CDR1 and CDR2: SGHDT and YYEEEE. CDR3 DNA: TGTGCCAGCAGCTTGGTCGGCCCGGGACAGGGGCGTGGCTACACCTTC. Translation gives CASSLVGPGQGRGYTF.

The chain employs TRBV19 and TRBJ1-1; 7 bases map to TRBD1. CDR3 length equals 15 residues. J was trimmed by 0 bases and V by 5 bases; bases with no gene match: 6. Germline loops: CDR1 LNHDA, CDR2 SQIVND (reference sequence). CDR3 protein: CASSRTTGLNTEAFF. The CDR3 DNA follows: TGTGCCAGTAGTCGAACGACAGGGTTGAACACTGAAGCTTTCTTT.